This T cell receptor beta chain was profiled in a study of blood T cells in healthy people across ages (dated by TCRdb to between 2015 and 2017). Regarding the research as a whole: Template switching captured roughly one uniquely barcoded TCR beta cDNA molecule per two T cells in model experiments. Four age groups were formed from the donors: young (average about 17 years), middle-aged (just under 40), aged (approximately 60) and long-lived (more than 75). Two additional independent replicas of 1 million unique cDNA reads from the same blood draw were analyzed for two donors (one aged 18 to 30 and one aged 80 or older). To avoid experimental bias, donors of different ages were distributed randomly across sequencing lanes. The study measured age-related changes in TCR beta repertoire diversity using deep sequencing normalized with unique cDNA molecular identifiers.

Worth noting for this clonotype: Its recognized antigen is unknown. Base qualities are not recorded, but no much larger clone differs from it by a single base.

From its cysteine to its phenylalanine, the CDR3 spans 13 amino acids. Here the CDR3 DNA is all that survives: 39 bases in frame from base 1. V is reduced by 8 bases and J by 3 bases, leaving a spacing of 14 bases between them. What the study reported, not specific to this receptor: Compared with the aged group, the long-lived group had more naive CD4+ T cells, fewer expanded clones and increased TCR diversity, suggesting age selection. Since profiling was done on bulk unsorted PBMCs, naive and antigen-experienced compartments could not be conclusively compared. Because donor CMV infection status was unknown, age-related changes in expanded clonotypes were potentially confounded. Estimates of total diversity from one million sequenced T cells were regarded as lower bounds and underestimates. Observed TCR beta diversity per million T cells fell roughly linearly with age, and a significant reduction was already apparent by age around 40. Observed TCR beta diversity correlated strongly with the percentage of naive T cells measured by flow cytometry.

The library was prepared using 5' RACE. The sequencer listed for this sample is Illumina HiSeq 2500. The second PCR ran for roughly 7 to 11 cycles and used a J-beta primer mix along with a sample-barcoded 5' primer. A template-switch 5' adaptor carrying 12 random nucleotides introduced a unique molecular identifier onto each TCR beta cDNA molecule. Each sample yielded at least 2.5 million CDR3-containing paired-end reads. First-strand cDNA synthesis was performed from all RNA using the Mint cDNA synthesis kit, with priming by a TRBC-specific oligonucleotide. All cDNA was treated with uracil-DNA glycosylase and then went through a first 18-cycle PCR with the universal primers M1SS and BC2_uni_R. In the authors' own workflow: For normalization, 1 million high-quality reads were randomly selected from each sample, with every read carrying a distinct molecular identifier. Reads sharing molecular identifiers were discarded rather than binned into consensus sequences. MiTCR, set to a Q25 quality threshold and the strictest error-elimination algorithm, was used for CDR3 identification, clonotype clustering and error correction. A nonparametric unseen species model with Euler transformation was used to estimate lower-bound total TCR beta diversity. The raw public data were reprocessed by TCRdb itself: fastp quality trimming at Q25, MiXCR clonotype calling, in-frame beta chains only. CDR3 protein duplicates are merged, each entry listing the most common genes and DNA. These V and J calls originate from TCRdb's pipeline instead of the authors' own analysis. The sample data list approximately 830,000 distinct CDR3 sequences, and 55% to 65% of these were observed just once. The top ten clonotypes cover around a quarter of the sample.

Donors were 30 to 45 systemically healthy Caucasian individuals from Russia aged roughly 6 to 90 years. Each donor gave about 9.2 milliliters of peripheral blood, drawn into EDTA-treated Vacutainer tubes. PBMCs were isolated by Ficoll-Paque density-gradient centrifugation, with at least 7 million obtained per sample. Total RNA was extracted from PBMCs with Trizol reagent, with at least 6 micrograms obtained per sample. For every donor, flow cytometry on a PBMC aliquot measured the percentage of naive CD45RAhigh/CD27high T cells. In this chain, TRBV12-3 or TRBV12-4 is recombined with TRBJ2-7; tentative D gene TRBD2, with 6 bases matching. The sequence was obtained from a man aged 25-45 years in good health. Source material: blood. The DNA is as follows: TGTGCCAGCGGCGGGACGGCTTACTACGAGCAGTACTTC. Its translation is CASGGTAYYEQYF.